This is a list of T cell receptor beta chains from one sample in a study of CD8 T cells in ankylosing spondylitis. TCRdb re-called the 5' RACE reads with MiXCR, one entry per CDR3 protein. The data contain around 890,000 distinct CDR3 sequences, 10% to 15% of them seen just once; the ten biggest clones take up just over 0.5%. The material sequenced was blood, either unsorted or a sorted T cell fraction (not recorded which). Source of these receptors: a male donor with ankylosing spondylitis. Both conserved end residues are part of each CDR3. D genes are given only for firm matches. Some rows have no size entry. The others give once, few or many, or a class for an expanded clone.

J gene | V gene | clone size | D gene | CDR3 protein | CDR3 DNA
TRBJ2-5 | TRBV30 | few | NA | CAWSVGGWETQYF | TGTGCCTGGAGTGTAGGGGGGTGGGAGACCCAGTACTTC
TRBJ1-1 | TRBV7-2 | NA | NA | CASSSYPSSGNTEAFF | TGTGCCAGCAGCTCGTATCCTAGCTCAGGGAACACTGAAGCTTTCTTT
TRBJ2-3 | TRBV29-1 | many | TRBD2 | CSVRGLSGSPDTQYF | TGCAGCGTTCGAGGACTTAGCGGGAGCCCAGATACGCAGTATTTT
TRBJ2-1 | TRBV5-6 | many | NA | CASSLRVRSSYNEQFF | TGTGCCAGCAGCTTGAGGGTAAGGAGCTCCTACAATGAGCAGTTCTTC
TRBJ2-3 | TRBV3-1 | NA | TRBD1 | CASSPGTEHTQYF | TGTGCCAGCAGCCCAGGGACAGAGCATACGCAGTATTTT
TRBJ2-7 | TRBV20-1 | few | NA | CSASSSQGEGEQYF | TGCAGTGCTAGCTCATCACAGGGGGAGGGCGAGCAGTACTTC
TRBJ2-2 | TRBV14 | many | NA | CASSRQTSTGELFF | TGTGCCAGCAGCCGCCAAACTTCCACCGGGGAGCTGTTTTTT
TRBJ2-2 | TRBV4-1 | once | NA | CASSQGRELVGELFF | TGCGCCAGCAGCCAAGGCAGGGAACTCGTTGGGGAGCTGTTTTTT
TRBJ2-7 | TRBV5-1 | NA | TRBD1 | CASSIAGQGYEQYF | TGCGCCAGCAGCATTGCAGGACAGGGTTACGAGCAGTACTTC
TRBJ1-5 | TRBV28 | many | NA | CASSLGTGLNQPQHF | TGTGCCAGCAGTTTAGGGACGGGGCTCAATCAGCCCCAGCATTTT
TRBJ2-3 | TRBV29-1 | once | TRBD1 | CSVAGQGIGRTDTQYF | TGCAGCGTGGCGGGACAGGGCATCGGTAGGACAGATACGCAGTATTTT
TRBJ2-7 | TRBV11-2 | NA | TRBD2 | CASSYRTSAFYEQYF | TGTGCCAGCAGCTATAGGACTAGCGCCTTCTACGAGCAGTACTTC
TRBJ2-3 | TRBV20-1 | NA | NA | CSAIQGSTDTQYF | TGCAGTGCTATACAGGGAAGCACAGATACGCAGTATTTT
TRBJ2-7 | TRBV7-2 | NA | NA | CASRLGPDSYEQYF | TGTGCCAGCAGACTCGGGCCCGACTCCTACGAGCAGTACTTC
TRBJ2-1 | TRBV9 | many | NA | CASSVGSGHWNEQFF | TGTGCCAGCAGCGTAGGCAGTGGACACTGGAATGAGCAGTTCTTC
TRBJ1-2 | TRBV12-3/TRBV12-4 | many | NA | CASSPGATGDGYTF | TGTGCCAGCAGCCCCGGGGCGACGGGGGATGGCTACACCTTC
TRBJ2-1 | TRBV5-1 | NA | NA | CASSPTSLGVNEQFF | TGCGCCAGCAGCCCTACTAGCCTGGGTGTAAATGAGCAGTTCTTC
TRBJ1-2 | TRBV6-1 | few | TRBD1 | CASSPGTGGIYGYTF | TGTGCCAGCAGTCCCGGGACAGGGGGTATCTATGGCTACACCTTC
TRBJ2-1 | TRBV6-2/TRBV6-3 | few | TRBD2 | CASSILAGGLRNEQFF | TGTGCCAGCAGCATACTAGCGGGGGGACTCCGGAATGAGCAGTTCTTC
TRBJ2-1 | TRBV20-1 | few | NA | CSARALPWDEQFF | TGCAGTGCTAGGGCGCTACCTTGGGATGAGCAGTTCTTC
TRBJ2-2 | TRBV6-5 | NA | NA | CASSYQGPNTGELFF | TGTGCCAGCAGTTACCAGGGGCCGAACACCGGGGAGCTGTTTTTT
TRBJ2-3 | TRBV20-1 | NA | NA | CSARGVSTDTQYF | TGCAGTGCTAGAGGCGTTAGCACAGATACGCAGTATTTT
TRBJ1-2 | TRBV20-1 | NA | NA | CSARDLQGYGYTF | TGCAGTGCTAGAGATTTGCAGGGTTACGGCTACACCTTC
TRBJ1-5 | TRBV30 | few | NA | CAWSDGDYQPQHF | TGTGCCTGGAGTGATGGGGACTATCAGCCCCAGCATTTT
TRBJ1-2 | TRBV5-1 | many | NA | CASSIRENYGYTF | TGCGCCAGCAGCATCCGAGAGAACTATGGCTACACCTTC
TRBJ2-7 | TRBV9 | NA | TRBD2 | CASSGLGTIRDEQYF | TGTGCCAGCAGCGGACTCGGGACTATTAGGGACGAGCAGTACTTC
TRBJ2-3 | TRBV24-1 | few | NA | CATSQGTPDTQYF | TGTGCCACCAGTCAGGGTACCCCAGATACGCAGTATTTT
TRBJ2-7 | TRBV4-3 | few | TRBD2 | CASSQDLRTSYLEQYF | TGCGCCAGCAGCCAAGATCTTCGGACTAGCTATCTCGAGCAGTACTTC
TRBJ1-2 | TRBV4-3 | NA | TRBD1 | CASSLRDREGDGYTF | TGCGCCAGCAGCCTCCGGGACAGGGAAGGGGATGGCTACACCTTC
TRBJ2-5 | TRBV20-1 | NA | NA | CSASSDKETQYF | TGCAGTGCTTCCTCGGACAAAGAGACCCAGTACTTC
TRBJ2-3 | TRBV10-3 | once | TRBD1 | CAISVGTGRVTQYF | TGTGCCATCAGTGTCGGGACAGGGCGTGTTACGCAGTATTTT
TRBJ1-3 | TRBV6-2/TRBV6-3 | few | NA | CASSYSPADSAGGNTIYF | TGTGCCAGCAGTTACTCGCCCGCCGACTCTGCGGGGGGAAACACCATATATTTT
TRBJ2-1 | TRBV10-3 | few | NA | CAISDLAKSYNEQFF | TGTGCCATCAGCGACCTAGCTAAATCGTACAATGAGCAGTTCTTC
TRBJ2-1 | TRBV5-1 | many | NA | CASSAGQYGSYNEQFF | TGCGCCAGCAGCGCTGGACAGTACGGCTCCTACAATGAGCAGTTCTTC
TRBJ1-3 | TRBV4-3 | many | NA | CASSPRPGSAGNTIYF | TGCGCCAGCAGCCCCCGTCCAGGGTCAGCAGGAAACACCATATATTTT
TRBJ2-7 | TRBV29-1 | many | NA | CSVVGRNTYEQYF | TGCAGCGTTGTCGGACGGAACACCTACGAGCAGTACTTC
TRBJ2-3 | TRBV6-1 | few | TRBD2 | CASALGRGTDTQYF | TGTGCCAGCGCTTTGGGGAGGGGTACAGATACGCAGTATTTT
TRBJ1-5 | TRBV12-3/TRBV12-4 | NA | NA | CASSPRFQGPQHF | TGTGCCAGCAGTCCCAGGTTCCAAGGGCCCCAGCATTTT
TRBJ2-1 | TRBV5-1 | many | NA | CASSLARREDNEQFF | TGCGCCAGCAGCTTGGCTCGAAGGGAGGACAATGAGCAGTTCTTC
TRBJ2-3 | TRBV20-1 | NA | TRBD2 | CSARNSGGAPADTQYF | TGCAGTGCTAGGAACAGCGGGGGGGCCCCCGCAGATACGCAGTATTTT
TRBJ2-5 | TRBV11-2 | few | NA | CASSIGRAETQYF | TGTGCCAGCAGCATAGGACGGGCAGAGACCCAGTACTTC
TRBJ1-4 | TRBV20-1 | NA | NA | CSAGAGVNEKLFF | TGCAGTGCAGGGGCGGGGGTGAATGAAAAACTGTTTTTT
TRBJ2-7 | TRBV4-3 | NA | NA | CASSPRGDSHSYEQYF | TGCGCCAGCAGCCCCCGAGGGGACTCTCATTCCTACGAGCAGTACTTC
TRBJ2-1 | TRBV6-4 | few | NA | CASSDSIQYNEQFF | TGTGCCAGCAGTGACTCGATTCAATACAATGAGCAGTTCTTC
TRBJ2-2 | TRBV5-1 | NA | NA | CASSTYTGELFF | TGCGCCAGCAGCACGTACACCGGGGAGCTGTTTTTT
TRBJ2-3 | TRBV7-9 | once | NA | CASSLKNGEGTDTQYF | TGTGCCAGCAGCTTGAAGAACGGGGAAGGCACAGATACGCAGTATTTT
TRBJ2-7 | TRBV12-3/TRBV12-4 | NA | NA | CASSFLVYEQYF | TGTGCCAGCAGTTTTCTCGTCTACGAGCAGTACTTC
TRBJ1-6 | TRBV20-1 | NA | NA | CSARDEKVSYNSPLHF | TGCAGTGCTAGAGATGAAAAGGTGTCCTATAATTCACCCCTCCACTTT
TRBJ2-5 | TRBV12-3/TRBV12-4 | many | TRBD2 | CASTRWIAGVSETQYF | TGTGCCAGCACCCGTTGGATAGCGGGAGTTAGCGAGACCCAGTACTTC
TRBJ2-1 | TRBV20-1 | NA | NA | CSASELSSYNEQFF | TGCAGTGCTAGTGAGCTCAGCTCCTACAATGAGCAGTTCTTC
TRBJ1-2 | TRBV5-1 | NA | NA | CASTLTGGTKGYTF | TGCGCCAGCACCCTCACCGGGGGAACTAAGGGCTACACCTTC
TRBJ2-5 | TRBV12-3/TRBV12-4 | few | TRBD2 | CASSPQAGGVKTQYF | TGTGCCAGCAGTCCCCAGGCGGGGGGAGTAAAGACCCAGTACTTC